This TCR beta chain was recovered during a study of T cells after posttransplantation cyclophosphamide. Points from the study as a whole: Later blood repertoires were often dominated by clones from the donor CD8+ memory compartment.

In regard to this clone: What it binds is unknown.

Sequenced by immunoSEQ multiplex PCR; TCRdb stores in-frame clones only, minus some. The table includes roughly 24,000 clones, about 89% detected once. CDR3 length: 15 amino acids. Trimming removed 3 bases from V and 6 bases from J; junction bases left unmatched: 4. CDR1 is MNHNS, CDR2 SASEGT, per germline. Sampled 1 year posttransplant, controls received myeloablative marrow transplants, methotrexate and a calcineurin inhibitor. Sequenced here: PBMCs, sampled after an allogeneic stem cell transplant with a calcineurin inhibitor and methotrexate. This TCR derives from a female patient aged 50 to 65 who received an allogeneic stem cell transplant from an unrelated donor, was CMV-positive, and had chronic GVHD only. Some of the T cells may derive from the graft donor. The rearrangement joins TRBV6-1 to TRBJ1-5; 11 bases match TRBD1. CDR3 in DNA: TGTGCCAGCAGTGACGGACAGGGGGCAGGTCAGCCCCAGCATTTT. Its protein product is CASSDGQGAGQPQHF.